This T cell receptor beta chain was obtained from a study of CD8 T cells in ankylosing spondylitis. This clonotype appeared many times. Its antigen is as yet unknown. General study points: Several of the motif variants were reported before in synovial fluid and blood from reactive arthritis. Made up of eight highly homologous variants, a TCR beta motif appeared characteristic of ankylosing spondylitis blood.

Trimming left V 1 base short and J 8 bases short, with 9 bases between. The length of the CDR3 is 13 residues. Germline loops: CDR1 LGHDT, CDR2 YNNKEL (reference sequence). MiXCR, run by TCRdb on the 5' RACE reads, gives a single entry per CDR3 protein. The table lists under 250,000 distinct CDR3 sequences, roughly 25% of them singletons. The rearrangement joins TRBV3-1 to TRBJ2-1; maybe TRBD2 (5 bases). This sequence originates from a male donor with ankylosing spondylitis or in good health (not recorded which). Sequenced material: blood, either unsorted or a sorted T cell fraction (not recorded which). For the CDR3, the DNA is TGTGCCAGCAGCCAAGGAGAAGCGGATGAGCAGTTCTTC. Protein product: CASSQGEADEQFF.